The clone carrying this T cell receptor beta chain appeared many times. The target antigen is unknown. This record belongs to a study of T cell repertoires in cytomegalovirus infection. Study overall: The authors relied on CMV epitopes, both recently identified HLA-C-restricted and well-studied HLA-B-restricted. Evidence of both CMV infection and a matching HLA type came from public TCR beta signatures.

TCRdb re-called the reads with MiXCR, one entry per CDR3 protein. Counted here are approximately 730,000 distinct CDR3 sequences, around 30% occurring once; the ten biggest clones make up 15% to 20%. Regarding the study as a whole: The cumulative frequency of public TCR beta families identified carriers of CMV plus the relevant HLA. HLA-C-restricted TCR beta clonotypes specific for CMV led the ex vivo response.

This CDR3 has 12 amino acids. V was clipped by 5 bases and J by 2 bases, with 6 bases between them. From germline, CDR1 is SGHTA and CDR2 FQGNSA. The chain combines TRBV7-2 with TRBJ2-5, with D unclear. The receptor was isolated from a human donor in good health (CMV status not recorded). Some clones in this sample may be carry-over from other donors' samples. The sample was cultured PBMCs, taken from culture after CMV antigen stimulation. CDR3 DNA sequence: TGTGCCAGCAGCGGATATCAAGAGACCCAGTACTTC. As protein: CASSGYQETQYF.